This TCR beta chain was sequenced for a study of cytomegalovirus exposure and HLA in healthy donors. Study information: Counted in an early data release were roughly 81 million unique TCRs from HLA-typed donors. Study observations and caveats: The majority of CMV-associated TCR beta chains were reported as apparently HLA-restricted in a later analysis. The study found most TCR sequences rare, yet found some public TCRs in many donors.

PCR used 60 Vbeta primers and 13 Jbeta primers. Per the authors' pipeline: Later analysis identified around 85 million unique TCR beta chains, about 10 million shared. Clones were read by immunoSEQ multiplex PCR, and TCRdb kept only the in-frame ones, dropping some. The D gene and trimming were derived from the DNA, and the V and J assignments and clone size from that table. This table holds around 200,000 clones, 86% found once. A single count supports this clone. The antigen is undetermined. Germline V lookup: CDR1 SGHAT, CDR2 FQNNGV. Trimming took 1 base from V and 7 from J; bases not matched to a gene: 4. The CDR3 consists of 15 residues.

Sequences were obtained from PBMCs. This receptor was identified in a woman between 25 and 40 years old in good health and CMV-seronegative. This rearrangement joins TRBV11-2 to TRBJ1-4, with TRBD1 matching over 9 bases. CDR3 sequence: CASSLVTGGGEKLFF. The CDR3 DNA reads TGTGCCAGCAGCTTAGTAACAGGGGGCGGTGAAAAACTGTTTTTT.